Listed below are T cell receptor beta chains from one sample, sequenced in a study of control samples from healthy donors and cancer patients. Assay: immunoSEQ multiplex PCR; the TCRdb copy retains only in-frame clones and omits some. The table lists 70,000 to 80,000 clones, roughly 90% of them singletons. Sequencing input: PBMCs. These receptors all stem from a woman aged 55-69 years with head and neck cancer. Each CDR3 is given with its conserved first and last residue. Fields, in order: J gene, CDR3 length, clone size, D gene, V gene, CDR3 protein, CDR3 DNA. A D gene is named only where the DNA matches it firmly. The size field is filled for only some rows; it gives once, few, many or a size class.

J gene: TRBJ2-1; CDR3 length: 14; clone size: -; D gene: TRBD1; V gene: TRBV6-5; CDR3 protein: CASSYLGQGNEQFF; CDR3 DNA: TGTGCCAGCAGTTACTTGGGACAGGGCAATGAGCAGTTCTTC
J gene: TRBJ1-1; CDR3 length: 15; clone size: -; D gene: -; V gene: TRBV4-3; CDR3 protein: CASSQDPGSGTGAFF; CDR3 DNA: TGCGCCAGCAGCCAAGATCCGGGATCGGGGACGGGTGCTTTCTTT
J gene: TRBJ2-7; CDR3 length: 16; clone size: -; D gene: TRBD1; V gene: TRBV14; CDR3 protein: CASSHDGGTGYYEQYF; CDR3 DNA: TGTGCCAGCAGCCATGATGGCGGGACAGGGTACTACGAGCAGTACTTC
J gene: TRBJ2-1; CDR3 length: 13; clone size: -; D gene: -; V gene: TRBV25-1; CDR3 protein: CASSEPGTDEQFF; CDR3 DNA: TGTGCCAGCAGTGAACCCGGGACGGATGAGCAGTTCTTC
J gene: TRBJ1-2; CDR3 length: 15; clone size: -; D gene: -; V gene: TRBV23-1; CDR3 protein: CASSQSRPKNYGYTF; CDR3 DNA: TGCGCCAGCAGTCAATCTCGTCCGAAAAACTATGGCTACACCTTC
J gene: TRBJ2-7; CDR3 length: 17; clone size: few; D gene: -; V gene: TRBV15; CDR3 protein: CATSRAWTGTASYEQYF; CDR3 DNA: TGTGCCACCAGCAGAGCCTGGACCGGGACGGCTTCCTACGAGCAGTACTTC
J gene: TRBJ2-7; CDR3 length: 14; clone size: -; D gene: -; V gene: TRBV5-3; CDR3 protein: CARSLMGNSYEQYF; CDR3 DNA: TGTGCCAGAAGCTTGATGGGGAACTCCTACGAGCAGTACTTC
J gene: TRBJ2-5; CDR3 length: 15; clone size: -; D gene: TRBD1; V gene: TRBV9; CDR3 protein: CASSVGGTGLGTQYF; CDR3 DNA: TGTGCCAGCAGCGTAGGAGGGACAGGCTTGGGGACCCAGTACTTC
J gene: TRBJ2-1; CDR3 length: 17; clone size: -; D gene: TRBD2; V gene: TRBV19; CDR3 protein: CASSILPSGVDYNEQFF; CDR3 DNA: TGTGCCAGTAGTATCCTCCCCAGCGGGGTTGACTACAATGAGCAGTTCTTC
J gene: TRBJ2-7; CDR3 length: 15; clone size: -; D gene: -; V gene: TRBV11-2; CDR3 protein: CASSLRSGNSYEQYF; CDR3 DNA: TGTGCCAGCAGCTTACGGTCGGGCAACTCCTACGAGCAGTACTTC
J gene: TRBJ1-3; CDR3 length: 14; clone size: once; D gene: TRBD1; V gene: TRBV28; CDR3 protein: CASSTGGSGNTIYF; CDR3 DNA: TGTGCCAGCTCGACAGGGGGCTCTGGAAACACCATATATTTT
J gene: TRBJ2-7; CDR3 length: 16; clone size: few; D gene: -; V gene: TRBV6-2/TRBV6-3; CDR3 protein: CASTYRALRIDYEQYF; CDR3 DNA: TGTGCCAGCACTTACAGGGCATTACGAATCGACTACGAGCAGTACTTC
J gene: TRBJ2-6; CDR3 length: 16; clone size: -; D gene: TRBD1; V gene: TRBV27; CDR3 protein: CASRGQVNSGANVLTF; CDR3 DNA: TGTGCCAGCAGGGGACAGGTTAACTCTGGGGCCAACGTCCTGACTTTC
J gene: TRBJ2-3; CDR3 length: 16; clone size: -; D gene: TRBD2; V gene: TRBV10-3; CDR3 protein: CAISESFSGSSDTQYF; CDR3 DNA: TGTGCCATCAGTGAGTCGTTTAGCGGGAGTTCCGATACGCAGTATTTT
J gene: TRBJ1-3; CDR3 length: 15; clone size: -; D gene: TRBD1; V gene: TRBV19; CDR3 protein: CASSGQGATGNTIYF; CDR3 DNA: TGTGCCAGTAGCGGACAGGGAGCAACTGGAAACACCATATATTTT
J gene: TRBJ2-6; CDR3 length: 15; clone size: -; D gene: -; V gene: TRBV3-1/TRBV3-2; CDR3 protein: CASSQGESTANVLTF; CDR3 DNA: TGTGCCAGCAGCCAAGGGGAATCGACGGCCAACGTTCTGACTTTC
J gene: TRBJ2-3; CDR3 length: 15; clone size: once; D gene: -; V gene: TRBV29-1; CDR3 protein: CSVVSSERATDTQYF; CDR3 DNA: TGCAGCGTTGTGTCGTCGGAGCGGGCCACAGATACGCAGTATTTT
J gene: TRBJ2-5; CDR3 length: 13; clone size: -; D gene: TRBD1; V gene: TRBV7-2; CDR3 protein: CASSRGTGETQYF; CDR3 DNA: TGTGCCAGCAGCAGAGGGACAGGAGAGACCCAGTACTTC
J gene: TRBJ2-5; CDR3 length: 11; clone size: -; D gene: TRBD2; V gene: TRBV3-1/TRBV3-2; CDR3 protein: CASSQGRAQYF; CDR3 DNA: TGTGCCAGCAGCCAGGGGAGGGCCCAGTACTTC
J gene: TRBJ1-2; CDR3 length: 14; clone size: -; D gene: TRBD1; V gene: TRBV5-1; CDR3 protein: CASTFGTANYGYTF; CDR3 DNA: TGCGCCAGCACGTTTGGGACAGCAAACTATGGCTACACCTTC
J gene: TRBJ2-7; CDR3 length: 14; clone size: -; D gene: -; V gene: TRBV10-3; CDR3 protein: CAISERGDSYEQYF; CDR3 DNA: TGTGCCATCAGTGAACGCGGAGACTCCTACGAGCAGTACTTC
J gene: TRBJ1-4; CDR3 length: 11; clone size: -; D gene: -; V gene: TRBV12-3/TRBV12-4; CDR3 protein: CASRKTEKLFF; CDR3 DNA: TGTGCCAGCAGGAAAACAGAAAAACTGTTTTTT
J gene: TRBJ2-7; CDR3 length: 15; clone size: -; D gene: TRBD1; V gene: TRBV7-8; CDR3 protein: CASSYRRDRPSHQYF; CDR3 DNA: TGTGCCAGCAGCTACCGCCGGGACAGGCCTTCCCACCAGTACTTC
J gene: TRBJ1-5; CDR3 length: 14; clone size: -; D gene: TRBD1; V gene: TRBV2; CDR3 protein: CASSEGQLNQPQHF; CDR3 DNA: TGTGCCAGCAGTGAGGGACAGCTAAATCAGCCCCAGCATTTT
J gene: TRBJ2-7; CDR3 length: 14; clone size: -; D gene: TRBD1; V gene: TRBV5-6; CDR3 protein: CASSSAGGVYEQYF; CDR3 DNA: TGTGCCAGCAGTTCCGCAGGGGGCGTTTACGAGCAGTACTTC
J gene: TRBJ2-2; CDR3 length: 15; clone size: -; D gene: TRBD2; V gene: TRBV7-2; CDR3 protein: CASSPKTSNTGELFF; CDR3 DNA: TGTGCCAGCAGCCCGAAGACTAGCAACACCGGGGAGCTGTTTTTT
J gene: TRBJ2-6; CDR3 length: 17; clone size: -; D gene: TRBD1; V gene: TRBV9; CDR3 protein: CASSVGTGGSGANVLTF; CDR3 DNA: TGTGCCAGCAGCGTAGGTACAGGGGGTTCCGGGGCCAACGTCCTGACTTTC
J gene: TRBJ1-4; CDR3 length: 15; clone size: once; D gene: -; V gene: TRBV12-5; CDR3 protein: CASGPNRAINEKLFF; CDR3 DNA: TGTGCTAGTGGCCCAAACAGGGCGATTAATGAAAAACTGTTTTTT
J gene: TRBJ1-2; CDR3 length: 14; clone size: -; D gene: -; V gene: TRBV5-6; CDR3 protein: CASSLGRQFYGYTF; CDR3 DNA: TGTGCCAGCAGCCTAGGGAGACAGTTTTATGGCTACACCTTC
J gene: TRBJ2-7; CDR3 length: 14; clone size: -; D gene: TRBD1; V gene: TRBV6-5; CDR3 protein: CASSLGQGALVQYF; CDR3 DNA: TGTGCCAGCAGCCTGGGACAGGGGGCCTTGGTGCAGTACTTC
J gene: TRBJ2-7; CDR3 length: 14; clone size: -; D gene: TRBD1; V gene: TRBV13; CDR3 protein: CASSPGQGQYEQYF; CDR3 DNA: TGTGCCAGCAGCCCCGGACAGGGTCAATACGAGCAGTACTTC
J gene: TRBJ2-3; CDR3 length: 14; clone size: -; D gene: TRBD1; V gene: TRBV28; CDR3 protein: CASVDRVVPDTQYF; CDR3 DNA: TGTGCCAGCGTAGACAGGGTGGTCCCAGATACGCAGTATTTT
J gene: TRBJ2-2; CDR3 length: 21; clone size: few; D gene: TRBD2; V gene: TRBV7-3; CDR3 protein: CASSHIGTKRDHSPGTGELFF; CDR3 DNA: TGTGCCAGCAGCCACATAGGAACCAAGCGGGATCACTCCCCGGGCACCGGGGAGCTGTTTTTT
J gene: TRBJ2-3; CDR3 length: 15; clone size: -; D gene: TRBD2; V gene: TRBV7-2; CDR3 protein: CASSLIRGGTDTQYF; CDR3 DNA: TGTGCCAGCAGCTTAATCCGGGGGGGCACAGATACGCAGTATTTT
J gene: TRBJ2-1; CDR3 length: 13; clone size: -; D gene: -; V gene: TRBV10-1; CDR3 protein: CASSESWYDEQFF; CDR3 DNA: TGCGCCAGCAGTGAGAGTTGGTACGATGAGCAGTTCTTC
J gene: TRBJ2-7; CDR3 length: 16; clone size: -; D gene: -; V gene: TRBV21-1; CDR3 protein: CASSKAGDRGPYEQYF; CDR3 DNA: TGTGCCAGCAGCAAAGCGGGGGACAGGGGACCCTACGAGCAGTACTTC
J gene: TRBJ1-1; CDR3 length: 13; clone size: -; D gene: TRBD1; V gene: TRBV6-6; CDR3 protein: CASTGTGTTEAFF; CDR3 DNA: TGTGCCAGCACCGGGACAGGGACCACTGAAGCTTTCTTT
J gene: TRBJ1-5; CDR3 length: 13; clone size: -; D gene: -; V gene: TRBV18; CDR3 protein: CASNDRLSQPQHF; CDR3 DNA: TGTGCCAGCAACGACCGCCTCAGCCAGCCCCAGCATTTT
J gene: TRBJ2-3; CDR3 length: 17; clone size: -; D gene: TRBD2; V gene: TRBV18; CDR3 protein: CASSLTSSGVGPDTQYF; CDR3 DNA: TGTGCCAGCTCCCTAACCTCTAGCGGGGTCGGGCCAGATACGCAGTATTTT
J gene: TRBJ2-3; CDR3 length: 13; clone size: -; D gene: -; V gene: TRBV25-1; CDR3 protein: CASSDGLKSTQYF; CDR3 DNA: TGTGCCAGCAGTGATGGGCTTAAGAGTACGCAGTATTTT
J gene: TRBJ2-7; CDR3 length: 13; clone size: -; D gene: -; V gene: TRBV28; CDR3 protein: CASSLQGRVEQYF; CDR3 DNA: TGTGCCAGCAGTTTGCAGGGGCGGGTCGAGCAGTACTTC
J gene: TRBJ1-2; CDR3 length: 11; clone size: -; D gene: -; V gene: TRBV20-1; CDR3 protein: CSARDREGYTF; CDR3 DNA: TGCAGTGCTAGAGATCGCGAGGGCTACACCTTC